Below are 10 T cell receptor beta chains sequenced from a single sample in a study of neurological immune-mediated disorders. A single record per CDR3 protein comes from TCRdb applying MiXCR to the 5' RACE reads. The top ten clones hold 20% to 25% of a sample with tens of thousands of distinct CDR3 sequences, about 23% of them seen once. The source material was PBMCs. These receptors came from a woman in her 70s in good health.

This clonotype was counted once. Germline is not matched at one junction end, which may reflect a read error. V and J are TRBV5-1 and TRBJ2-1; D unresolved. Germline V gene sequence: CDR1 SGHRS, CDR2 YFSETQ. CDR3 size: 15 residues. In DNA, the CDR3 is TGCGCCAGCAGCGTGATTGGAAGCTCCTCCAATGAGCACTTCTTC. This codes for CASSVIGSSSNEHFF. Full variable domain (remainder filled in from reference TRBV5-1 and TRBJ2-1): KAGVTQTPRYLIKTRGQQVTLSCSPISGHRSVSWYQQTPGQGLQFLFEYFSETQRNKGNFPGRFSGRQFSNSRSEMNVSTLELGDSALYLCASSVIGSSSNEHFFGPGTRLTVL.

This clonotype was detected many times. The chain uses TRBV7-8 and TRBJ2-5, with 7 bases aligning to TRBD1. Germline values: CDR1 SGHVS, CDR2 FQNEAQ. The CDR3 length is 18 residues. The trim removed 5 bases at V and 4 bases at J, leaving 19 bases unmatched. The CDR3 DNA reads TGTGCCAGCAGCCCGCGAGGCGTGGGACAGTCCAAGACAGAGACCCAGTACTTC. Its translation is CASSPRGVGQSKTETQYF.

At least ten counts were recorded for this clonotype. The chain combines TRBV20-1 with TRBJ2-2, with D unclear. The V gene's germline CDR1 is DFQATT and CDR2 SNEGSKA (reference sequence). The CDR3 runs to 15 residues. With 6 bases removed from V and 5 bases from J, the gap between germline ends came to 19 bases. CDR3 bases: TGCAGTGCCCACCGTGCGAGTAGGTTGACCGGGGAGCTGTTTTTT. As protein: CSAHRASRLTGELFF.

This clonotype was seen a handful of times. This chain connects TRBV30 to TRBJ2-7; 8 bases align to TRBD1. CDR3 length: 13 amino acids. Germline lookup yields CDR1 GTSNPN and CDR2 SVGIG (reference sequence). V gave up 5 bases and J gave up 0 bases; unmatched junction bases: 3. The CDR3 sequence is CAWSQGDSYEQYF. The CDR3 coding sequence is TGTGCCTGGTCACAGGGGGACTCCTACGAGCAGTACTTC.

This clonotype was recorded many times. The gene calls are TRBV11-2 and TRBJ2-7; 10 bases are a match to TRBD1. The V segment lost 5 bases and the J segment 6 bases; nucleotides outside the gene matches: 10. CDR3 size: 15 residues. CDR1 SGHAT and CDR2 FQNNGV come from the germline V gene. CDR3 sequence (DNA): TGTGCCAGCAGCCTCAAGCGGGACAGGGGCTTCGAGCAGTACTTC. This gives the protein CASSLKRDRGFEQYF.

This chain joins TRBV5-5 and TRBJ1-6, with D possibly TRBD1 on 5 matching bases. This CDR3 region has 15 residues. Germline CDR1 and CDR2: SGHKS and YYEKEE (reference sequence). V lost 4 bases and J lost 2, with 10 bases in between. CDR3 in DNA: TGTGCCAGCAGCCCGGGGGTAGCCTATAATTCACCCCTCCACTTT. It is translated as CASSPGVAYNSPLHF.

This clonotype was seen ten or more times. V gene TRBV3-1 combines with J gene TRBJ2-3; maybe TRBD2 (5 bases). Trimming took off 1 base at V and 3 bases at J, with 11 bases between the two ends. Per germline, CDR1 LGHDT and CDR2 YNNKEL (reference sequence). This CDR3 contains 15 residues. The CDR3 DNA reads TGTGCCAGCAGCCAAGGTCAGAGGGCAACAGATACGCAGTATTTT. Translation: CASSQGQRATDTQYF.

This clonotype was detected ten times or more. This chain links TRBV5-1 with TRBJ2-1; 8 bases align to TRBD2. Trimming took 4 bases from V and 4 from J; bases not matched to a gene: 7. Germline V gives CDR1 SGHRS, CDR2 YFSETQ. The CDR3 totals 15 residues. CDR3: CASSTGGGQYNEQFF. CDR3 sequence (DNA): TGCGCCAGCAGCACCGGCGGGGGGCAGTACAATGAGCAGTTCTTC.

This clonotype was observed at least ten times. This chain connects TRBV7-8 to TRBJ2-7, with D unresolved. Trimming stripped 4 bases from V and 4 bases from J, with 8 bases between. CDR3 length: 12 residues. Looked up from germline, CDR1 is SGHVS and CDR2 is FQNEAQ. CDR3 protein: CASSSLPYEQYF. In DNA, the CDR3 is TGTGCCAGCAGCTCTCTTCCATACGAGCAGTACTTC.

This clonotype was found many times. V and J are TRBV29-1 and TRBJ1-3; no reliable D call. CDR1 and CDR2 from the germline V gene are SQVTM and ANQGSEA. The CDR3 runs 13 residues. V was clipped by 2 bases and J by 0 bases, with 5 bases between them. CDR3 amino acids: CSVEPSSGNTIYF. In DNA, the CDR3 is TGCAGCGTTGAACCGAGCTCTGGAAACACCATATATTTT. Filled out from reference TRBV29-1 and TRBJ1-3, the complete variable domain reads SAVISQKPSRDICQRGTSLTIQCQVDSQVTMMFWYRQQPGQSLTLIATANQGSEATYESGFVIDKFPISRPNLTFSTLTVSNMSPEDSSIYLCSVEPSSGNTIYFGEGSWLTVV.